This is a list of T cell receptor beta chains from one sample in a study of shared clonotypes between healthy human individuals. TCRdb keeps only in-frame clones here, not all; method: immunoSEQ multiplex PCR. The repertoire has roughly 2,000,000 clones, 93% of them found once; the top ten carry around 1.7%. Sequenced sample: naive CD8+ T cells from PBMCs. The receptors derive from a man younger than 35 in good health. Some clones in this sample may be carry-over from other donors' samples. The CDR3 runs from the conserved cysteine through the conserved F or W. The D gene is left open where the match is weak. The size entry is marked missing in some rows and otherwise reads once, few, many or a size class.

clone size | J gene | CDR3 length | V gene | D gene | CDR3 protein | CDR3 DNA
- | TRBJ2-3 | 17 | TRBV27 | TRBD2 | CASSPEAGRGSTDTQYF | TGTGCCAGCAGTCCCGAGGCGGGGCGGGGGAGCACAGATACGCAGTATTTT
- | TRBJ2-7 | 17 | TRBV28 | - | CASRSGPIQIPTYEQYF | TGTGCCAGCAGGTCCGGGCCCATACAGATCCCAACCTACGAGCAGTACTTC
once | TRBJ2-7 | 15 | TRBV28 | - | CASTPATELTYEQYF | TGTGCCAGCACTCCCGCGACAGAATTAACCTACGAGCAGTACTTC
- | TRBJ2-2 | 16 | TRBV7-9 | - | CASSFPAQQNTGELFF | TGTGCCAGCAGCTTTCCCGCCCAGCAGAACACCGGGGAGCTGTTTTTT
- | TRBJ2-3 | 16 | TRBV27 | - | CASSLSGPVGPDTQYF | TGTGCCAGCAGTTTATCGGGACCCGTGGGGCCAGATACGCAGTATTTT
- | TRBJ1-2 | 13 | TRBV14 | - | CASSQDRGGGYTF | TGTGCCAGCAGCCAAGATCGGGGCGGTGGCTACACCTTC
- | TRBJ2-7 | 15 | TRBV18 | - | CASSPTGGPTYEQYF | TGTGCCAGCTCCCCCACCGGGGGGCCGACCTACGAGCAGTACTTC
- | TRBJ2-3 | 15 | TRBV7-9 | - | CASSPDSFSTDTQYF | TGTGCCAGCAGCCCCGACAGCTTCAGCACAGATACGCAGTATTTT
- | TRBJ1-6 | 14 | TRBV6-5 | - | CASRGQPYNSPLHF | TGTGCCAGCAGAGGACAGCCCTATAATTCACCCCTCCACTTT
- | TRBJ2-7 | 14 | TRBV18 | - | CASSPPNREYEQYF | TGTGCCAGCTCACCACCGAACAGGGAATACGAGCAGTACTTC
- | TRBJ2-7 | 13 | TRBV6-1 | - | CASSEDGQNEQYF | TGTGCCAGCAGTGAAGATGGACAGAACGAGCAGTACTTC
- | TRBJ1-5 | 13 | TRBV27 | - | CASSLGGAQPQHF | TGTGCCAGCAGTTTAGGGGGTGCCCAGCCCCAGCATTTT
once | TRBJ2-3 | 17 | TRBV7-2 | - | CARSQLDLAVATDTQYF | TGTGCCAGAAGCCAACTAGACCTGGCAGTGGCCACAGATACGCAGTATTTT
- | TRBJ1-1 | 15 | TRBV28 | - | CASSLPWPENTEAFF | TGTGCCAGCAGTTTACCCTGGCCCGAGAACACTGAAGCTTTCTTT
- | TRBJ2-7 | 16 | TRBV9 | TRBD1 | CASSVGPGTGLYEQYF | TGTGCCAGCAGCGTCGGCCCCGGGACAGGGTTATACGAGCAGTACTTC
- | TRBJ1-1 | 15 | TRBV6-5 | - | CASSYRAGMNTEAFF | TGTGCCAGCAGTTACCGGGCCGGTATGAACACTGAAGCTTTCTTT
- | TRBJ2-7 | 18 | TRBV6-1 | - | CASSDPEEPDPSPYEQYF | TGTGCCAGCAGTGATCCCGAGGAACCGGACCCAAGTCCTTACGAGCAGTACTTC
- | TRBJ2-3 | 15 | TRBV28 | - | CASSLRRDSTDTQYF | TGTGCCAGCAGTTTAAGGCGGGACAGCACAGATACGCAGTATTTT